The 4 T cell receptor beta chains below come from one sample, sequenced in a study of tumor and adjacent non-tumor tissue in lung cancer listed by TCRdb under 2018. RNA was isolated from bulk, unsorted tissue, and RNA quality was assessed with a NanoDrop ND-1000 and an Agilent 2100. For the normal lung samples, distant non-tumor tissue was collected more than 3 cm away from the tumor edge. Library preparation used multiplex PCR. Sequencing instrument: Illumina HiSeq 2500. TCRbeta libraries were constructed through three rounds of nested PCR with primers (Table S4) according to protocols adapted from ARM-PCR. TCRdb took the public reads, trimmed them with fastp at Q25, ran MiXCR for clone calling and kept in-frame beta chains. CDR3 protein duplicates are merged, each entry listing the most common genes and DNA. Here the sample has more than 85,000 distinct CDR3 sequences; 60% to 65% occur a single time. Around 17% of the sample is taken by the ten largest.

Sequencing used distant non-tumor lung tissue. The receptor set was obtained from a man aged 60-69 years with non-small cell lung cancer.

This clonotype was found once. The CDR3 loop reads CASRLAGVNTGELFF. The CDR3 bases are TGTGCCAGCAGACTAGCGGGGGTGAACACCGGGGAGCTGTTTTTT. The chain couples TRBV28 to TRBJ2-2; TRBD2 aligns across 11 bases. The germline gives CDR1 MDHEN, CDR2 SYDVKM. V shed 6 bases and J 1 base; nucleotides not matched to a gene: 1. This CDR3 has 15 residues.

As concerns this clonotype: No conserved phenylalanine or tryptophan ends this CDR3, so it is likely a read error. The CDR3 sequence: CASRKLGTSGGAGHEQYL. DNA of the CDR3: TGTGCCAGCAGGAAACTCGGGACTAGCGGGGGGGCCGGCCACGAGCAGTACTTA. J is TRBJ2-7 and V is TRBV6-1; 16 positions agree with TRBD2. The CDR3 runs to 18 residues. The germline V gene encodes CDR1 MNHNS and CDR2 SASEGT. V lost 6 bases to trimming and J lost 5 bases; unmatched junction nucleotides: 13.

The CDR3 coding sequence is TGTGCCAGCAGTTACCCGATCCGGCCAGGTCGGCCGGTCTGGTATGGCTACACCTTC. This sequence encodes CASSYPIRPGRPVWYGYTF. The chain is built from TRBV6-2 or TRBV6-3 and TRBJ1-2, with no clear D. The germline V gene has CDR1 MNHEY and CDR2 SVGEGT. The V gene lost 2 bases and the J gene lost 5 bases, with 27 bases spanning the gap. The CDR3 runs to 19 residues.

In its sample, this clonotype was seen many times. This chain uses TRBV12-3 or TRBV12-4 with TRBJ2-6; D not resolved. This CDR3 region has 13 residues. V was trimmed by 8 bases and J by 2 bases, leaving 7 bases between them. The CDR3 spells CASHPPGANVLTF. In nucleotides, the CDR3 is TGTGCCAGCCATCCCCCTGGGGCCAACGTCCTGACTTTC.